This TCR beta chain emerged from a study of T cells in Graves' hyperthyroidism and ophthalmopathy. For Graves' hyperthyroidism to be stable, ophthalmopathy could not progress within 18 months. Per the germline V gene, CDR1 is SGHTA and CDR2 is FQGTGA. CDR3 length: 15 residues. V lost 2 bases to trimming and J lost 4 bases, with 12 bases between them. Study-wide results and limits: Expanded thyroid clonotypes (above 0.001) were mostly also found in blood.

There were TCR beta CDR3 regions amplified from RNA transcripts. RT-PCR in the first round (using the HTBI primer set) targeted the TCR CDR3. TCRdb passed the multiplex PCR reads through MiXCR, listing each CDR3 protein once. Among some 620,000 distinct CDR3 sequences, 15% to 20% were seen once, and the ten largest hold approximately 3.8%. A remark on this clonotype: The antigen is undetermined.

The receptor comes from a woman aged 30 to 39 with Graves' hyperthyroidism. Material for sequencing was blood. This chain joins TRBV7-3 and TRBJ1-3, with a tentative D call TRBD1 (6 bases). CDR3: CASSLYTGWGNTIYF. The CDR3 bases are TGTGCCAGCAGCTTATACACAGGGTGGGGAAACACCATATATTTT.